This T cell receptor beta chain was profiled in a study of T cell clones after liver transplantation. Measured with immunoSEQ multiplex PCR; TCRdb has only the in-frame clones, and not every one. The data contain 40,000 to 65,000 clones, roughly 80% of them singletons. V was pared by 3 bases and J by 4 bases, with 6 bases of the junction left unmatched. CDR3 length equals 15 residues. The V gene's germline CDR1 is SGHRS and CDR2 YFSETQ. Here the sequenced sample was CD4+ T cells from blood, taken before liver transplant. The chain recombines TRBV5-1 with TRBJ2-1; 8 nucleotides align to TRBD2. The TCR originated in a human donor who received a liver transplant. Here the CDR3 DNA reads TGCGCCAGCAGCTCGATTGCTAGCGGGTACAATGAGCAGTTCTTC. This sequence encodes CASSSIASGYNEQFF.